This TCR beta chain was identified in a study of technical replicates of blood from several donors. Produced via immunoSEQ multiplex PCR; TCRdb's table is partial and in-frame only. The table includes over 80,000 clones, roughly 96% detected once. The length of the CDR3 is 14 residues. V was pared by 0 bases and J by 6 bases, with 14 bases between. CDR1 and CDR2 (germline): SQVTM, ANQGSEA. The rearrangement joins TRBV29-1 to TRBJ1-1, with D maybe TRBD1 (5 bases). Sequencing was performed on T cells isolated from PBMCs. The sequence was obtained from a human donor in good health. The CDR3 spells CSVEDPPGGAEAFF. CDR3 in DNA: TGCAGCGTTGAAGATCCCCCCGGGGGGGCTGAAGCTTTCTTT.